Described below is a single TCR beta chain sequence and its context. Its antigen is not known. The record originates from a study of graft-versus-host responses after intestinal transplantation. General study findings and limits: Investigators detected GvH clones in recipient marrow, with some emerging earlier in ileum or blood.

Data came from immunoSEQ multiplex PCR; TCRdb stores just in-frame clones and leaves some out. Of 85,000 to 90,000 clones listed, around 90% are singletons. The sample here was unstimulated CD4+ T cells sorted from spleen or lymph node cells, taken before transplant. This TCR derives from a human donor who was the organ donor for an intestinal transplant.

The CDR3, as DNA: TGTGCCAGCAGCTCGCAGGGACTAGCGGCCTACGAGCAGTACTTC. Its protein is CASSSQGLAAYEQYF. V gene TRBV7-8 combines with J gene TRBJ2-7; 11 bases map to TRBD2. The CDR3 extends over 15 amino acids. CDR1 is SGHVS and CDR2 is FQNEAQ in the germline V gene. With 4 bases clipped from V and 2 bases from J, the junction kept 4 bases outside the gene matches.